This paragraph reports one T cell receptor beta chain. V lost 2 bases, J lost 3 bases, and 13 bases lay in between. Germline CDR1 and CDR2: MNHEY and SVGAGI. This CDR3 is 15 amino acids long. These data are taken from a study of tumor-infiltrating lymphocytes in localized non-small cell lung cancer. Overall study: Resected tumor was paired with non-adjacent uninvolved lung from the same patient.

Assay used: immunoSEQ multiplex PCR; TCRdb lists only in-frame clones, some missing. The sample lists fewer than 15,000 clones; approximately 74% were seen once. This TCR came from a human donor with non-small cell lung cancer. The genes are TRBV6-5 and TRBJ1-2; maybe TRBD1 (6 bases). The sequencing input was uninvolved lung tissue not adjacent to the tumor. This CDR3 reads CASSYQDRPYYGYTF. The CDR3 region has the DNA TGTGCCAGCAGTTACCAGGACAGACCCTACTATGGCTACACCTTC.